A single sample is the source of the 29 T cell receptor beta chains below, sequenced in a study of PD-1 blockade in classical Hodgkin lymphoma. Produced via immunoSEQ multiplex PCR; TCRdb's table is partial and in-frame only. The sample contains 55,000 to 75,000 clones, about two thirds of which appear only once. Patients all relapsed after autologous stem cell transplantation, and there was variation in brentuximab vedotin exposure. Sequencing was performed on peripheral blood mononuclear cells (PBMCs), taken before the second cycle of nivolumab. The receptor source for this set is a human donor with classical Hodgkin lymphoma.

The rearrangement links TRBV29-1 to TRBJ2-5; D possibly corresponds to TRBD1 (5 bases). Trimming left V 4 bases short and J 5 bases short, with 14 bases between. From germline, CDR1 is SQVTM and CDR2 ANQGSEA. The CDR3 covers 13 residues. In nucleotides, the CDR3 is TGCAGCGTTGTGGGGCTAGGTCGGGAGACCCAGTACTTC. It yields the protein CSVVGLGRETQYF.

The chain is built from TRBV6-5 and TRBJ2-7; 10 positions match TRBD1. Trimming took 8 bases from V and 3 from J; bases not matched to a gene: 1. CDR3 length: 12 residues. Germline V lookup: CDR1 MNHEY, CDR2 SVGAGI. This CDR3 reads CASGDRGYEQYF. CDR3 nucleotides: TGTGCCAGCGGGGACAGGGGCTACGAGCAGTACTTC.

The chain has TRBV2 and TRBJ1-4; D possibly corresponds to TRBD1 (6 bases). The CDR3 contains 14 residues. CDR1 SNHLY and CDR2 FYNNEI come from the germline V gene. Trimming cost V 9 bases and J 2 bases, with 13 bases left between them. CDR3 loop: CASTQTGTNEKLFF. As DNA, the CDR3 is TGTGCCAGTACCCAAACAGGGACTAATGAAAAACTGTTTTTT.

The J gene is TRBJ2-7, the V gene TRBV5-1; D is ambiguous. The CDR3 consists of 15 residues. The germline V gene has CDR1 SGHRS and CDR2 YFSETQ. V was trimmed by 0 bases and J by 0 bases, leaving 10 bases between them. The CDR3 here is CASSLASGSSYEQYF. The CDR3 DNA sequence: TGCGCCAGCAGCTTGGCCTCCGGTAGCTCCTACGAGCAGTACTTC.

This clone came up once. V is TRBV7-9 and J is TRBJ1-4, with D unresolved. Trimming cost V 7 bases and J 2 bases, with 11 bases left between them. CDR3 length: 14 residues. CDR1 and CDR2 from the germline V gene are SEHNR and FQNEAQ (reference sequence). CDR3 coding DNA: TGTGCCAGCAACCTAACGGGGACTAATGAAAAACTGTTTTTT. As protein: CASNLTGTNEKLFF. Drawing the rest from reference TRBV7-9 and TRBJ1-4, the complete variable domain is DTGVSQNPRHKITKRGQNVTFRCDPISEHNRLYWYRQTLGQGPEFLTYFQNEAQLEKSRLLSDRFSAERPKGSFSTLEIQRTEQGDSAMYLCASNLTGTNEKLFFGSGTQLSVL.

J is TRBJ1-1 and V is TRBV6-1; TRBD1 aligns across 8 bases. The germline gives CDR1 MNHNS, CDR2 SASEGT. The CDR3 is 15 residues long. V lost 2 bases and J lost 4; bases outside the gene matches: 6. DNA for the CDR3: TGTGCCAGCAGTGAACAGGGGGCTGTGGCCACTGAAGCTTTCTTT. It is translated as CASSEQGAVATEAFF.

The chain combines TRBV25-1 with TRBJ2-1; 11 nucleotides match TRBD2. The V and J ends lost 1 base and 7 bases, in that order; junction bases with no gene match: 6. The CDR3 extends over 16 amino acids. Germline V gene sequence: CDR1 MGHDK, CDR2 SYGVNS. This CDR3 reads CASSEFGTSGSNEQFF. CDR3 nucleotide sequence: TGTGCCAGCAGTGAATTTGGGACTAGCGGATCTAATGAGCAGTTCTTC.

The table lists this clone with a few counts. The DNA of the CDR3 is TGTGCCAGCAGCCCGTGGACAGGCGTCCTTTACTCTAGCACAGATACGCAGTATTTT. Its translation is CASSPWTGVLYSSTDTQYF. The chain uses TRBV11-3 and TRBJ2-3; 7 bases agree with TRBD1. The CDR3 has 19 residues. CDR1 SGHNT and CDR2 YENEEA come from the germline V gene. Trimming at V came to 5 bases and at J to 0 bases, leaving 17 bases not matched to a gene.

A single count supports this clone. The V call is TRBV18, the J call TRBJ1-2; D is undetermined. The CDR3 consists of 13 residues. V was pared by 3 bases and J by 7 bases, with 12 bases between. Germline values: CDR1 KGHSH, CDR2 LQKENI. The CDR3 sequence: CASSPNWEGGYTF. The CDR3 DNA is TGTGCCAGCTCACCGAACTGGGAGGGTGGCTACACCTTC.

The genes are TRBV6-4 and TRBJ2-1, with a possible D match to TRBD2 (5 bases). This CDR3 contains 17 residues. The ends were cut back, 0 bases at V and 4 bases at J, with 16 bases in the middle. Germline V gene lookup returns CDR1 MRHNA and CDR2 SNTAGT. CDR3 loop: CASSDSTDDYSYNEQFF. Written as DNA, the CDR3 is TGTGCCAGCAGTGACTCGACGGATGACTACTCATACAATGAGCAGTTCTTC.

This chain joins TRBV5-6 and TRBJ1-5; tentatively, D is TRBD1 (6 bases). Germline V CDR1 and CDR2: SGHDT, YYEEEE. The CDR3 length is 15 residues. Deletions cut 0 bases from V and 3 bases from J, with 10 bases between. The CDR3 DNA follows: TGTGCCAGCAGCTTGGCCGACAGGAACAATCAGCCCCAGCATTTT. It yields the protein CASSLADRNNQPQHF.

The chain links TRBV6-1 to TRBJ1-5; 9 nucleotides match TRBD1. CDR1 and CDR2 (germline): MNHNS, SASEGT. Trimming at V came to 4 bases and at J to 2 bases, leaving 9 bases not matched to a gene. The CDR3 totals 17 residues. This CDR3 reads CASSVGDRATGNQPQHF. As DNA, the CDR3 is TGTGCCAGCAGTGTAGGGGACAGGGCAACGGGCAATCAGCCCCAGCATTTT.

The genes are TRBV5-1 and TRBJ1-1; 7 bases map to TRBD1. This CDR3 has 15 residues. CDR1 SGHRS and CDR2 YFSETQ come from the germline V gene. J was trimmed by 2 bases and V by 0 bases; bases with no gene match: 4. This CDR3 is CASSLGTGENTEAFF. The DNA of the CDR3 is TGCGCCAGCAGCTTGGGGACAGGAGAAAACACTGAAGCTTTCTTT.

The V gene is TRBV28, the J gene TRBJ1-6; no clear D gene. Trimming left V 8 bases short and J 10 bases short, with 15 bases between. CDR3 length: 13 residues. Germline V lookup: CDR1 MDHEN, CDR2 SYDVKM. For the CDR3, the DNA is TGTGCCAGCCTGCGGGGAATGGGCTCACCCCTCCACTTT. Its protein product is CASLRGMGSPLHF.

Ten or more counts support this clone. The chain employs TRBV9 and TRBJ2-3; D might be TRBD2 (5 bases). CDR3 length: 15 residues. The germline CDR1 and CDR2 sequences are SGDLS and YYNGEE. The V gene lost 2 bases and the J gene lost 3 bases, with 13 bases spanning the gap. Here the CDR3 DNA reads TGTGCCAGCAGCGTCGGGCAGCTAGCTACAGATACGCAGTATTTT. Encoded protein: CASSVGQLATDTQYF.

Notes on this clone: This sample also contains other DNA sequences that code for the same CDR3. The chain has TRBV10-3 and TRBJ1-4; 7 positions agree with TRBD1. The CDR3 has 14 residues. The germline CDR1 and CDR2 sequences are ENHRY and SYGVKD. V lost 3 bases to trimming and J lost 8 bases; unmatched junction nucleotides: 6. The CDR3 nucleotides are TGTGCCATCAGTGAAGGAGGGGGCGGGGAAAAACTGTTTTTT. Translation gives CAISEGGGGEKLFF.

The genes are TRBV5-1 and TRBJ1-1, with TRBD1 as a possible D gene (5 bases). The CDR3 is 14 residues long. Germline V lookup: CDR1 SGHRS, CDR2 YFSETQ. Trimming stripped 1 base from V and 5 bases from J, with 12 bases between. This CDR3 reads CASSLMDGGTEAFF. The CDR3 nucleotides are TGCGCCAGCAGCTTGATGGATGGGGGAACTGAAGCTTTCTTT.

V and J are TRBV2 and TRBJ1-2; D is undetermined. The germline V and J ends were trimmed by 6 bases and 6 bases, with 14 bases remaining between them. The CDR3 extends over 13 amino acids. Per germline, CDR1 SNHLY and CDR2 FYNNEI. CDR3 nucleotide sequence: TGTGCCAGCAGACGAGGGTCGGTAGATGGCTACACCTTC. This translates into CASRRGSVDGYTF.

The chain recombines TRBV5-6 with TRBJ2-2; TRBD2 matches at 7 bases. Germline CDR1 is SGHDT and CDR2 is YYEEEE. CDR3 length: 16 residues. V shed 5 bases and J 5 bases; nucleotides not matched to a gene: 12. The CDR3, as DNA: TGTGCCAGCAGTCGCACCGGGACTATCCTAACCGGGGAGCTGTTTTTT. Translating gives CASSRTGTILTGELFF.

Comments on this clone: The likely explanation is a read error, given a far larger clone one base away. The chain links TRBV30 to TRBJ1-2, with D possibly being TRBD1 (5 bases). V dropped 7 bases and J dropped 7 bases, with 16 bases sitting between them. The length of the CDR3 is 12 residues. The V gene's germline CDR1 is GTSNPN and CDR2 SVGIG (reference sequence). CDR3 sequence reads: CALPVGLGGYTF. Here the CDR3 DNA reads TGTGCCTTACCAGTGGGACTTGGTGGCTACACCTTC.

The CDR3 sequence: CAISEPGVVTGTRQFF. The CDR3 nucleotides read TGTGCCATCAGTGAGCCCGGAGTAGTAACCGGGACAAGGCAGTTCTTC. This chain uses TRBV10-3 with TRBJ2-1; maybe TRBD1 (6 bases). V was clipped by 2 bases and J by 12 bases, with 23 bases between them. This CDR3 is 16 amino acids long. From germline, CDR1 is ENHRY and CDR2 SYGVKD.

The CDR3 nucleotides read TGTGCCAGCACTCCGGGACAGGGGAACGAGCAGTACTTC. Amino acid sequence: CASTPGQGNEQYF. This sequence joins TRBV9 and TRBJ2-7, with TRBD1 matching over 10 bases. CDR3 length: 13 amino acids. Per germline, CDR1 SGDLS and CDR2 YYNGEE. After removal of 6 bases from V and 5 bases from J, the junction contained 5 bases not matched to a gene.

The gene calls are TRBV9 and TRBJ2-2, with 9 bases aligning to TRBD2. V was pared by 3 bases and J by 5 bases, with 11 bases of the junction left unmatched. The CDR3 is 17 residues long. CDR1 is SGDLS, CDR2 YYNGEE, per germline. Here the CDR3 DNA reads TGTGCCAGCAGCGCCCGTGTCGGCGGGAGGGAAACCGGGGAGCTGTTTTTT. Its translation: CASSARVGGRETGELFF.

The chain carries TRBV6-5 and TRBJ2-1, with 9 bases aligning to TRBD2. In germline, CDR1 is MNHEY, CDR2 SVGAGI. The J segment lost 9 bases and the V segment lost 4 bases, leaving 7 bases of the junction unmatched. The CDR3 contains 14 residues. The CDR3 reads CASSSAGGPGEQFF. The CDR3 coding sequence is TGTGCCAGCAGTTCGGCGGGAGGGCCAGGTGAGCAGTTCTTC.

The J gene is TRBJ2-5, the V gene TRBV2, with TRBD1 identical over 12 bases. V lost 2 bases to trimming and J lost 11 bases; unmatched junction nucleotides: 18. From germline, CDR1 is SNHLY and CDR2 FYNNEI. CDR3 length: 18 amino acids. The DNA of the CDR3 is TGTGCCAGCAGTGAAAGGGGACAGGGGGCCATTGGTTTAGGGGAGCAGTACTTC. Amino acid sequence: CASSERGQGAIGLGEQYF.

The rearrangement links TRBV5-6 to TRBJ2-1, with 8 bases that match TRBD1. CDR3 size: 12 residues. V shed 3 bases and J 14 bases; nucleotides not matched to a gene: 7. The germline V gene encodes CDR1 SGHDT and CDR2 YYEEEE. The CDR3 region is CASSSQDRGKFF. The CDR3 DNA is TGTGCCAGCAGCTCGCAAGACAGGGGAAAGTTCTTC. Drawing the rest from reference TRBV5-6 and TRBJ2-1, the complete variable domain is DAGVTQSPTHLIKTRGQQVTLRCSPKSGHDTVSWYQQALGQGPQFIFQYYEEEERQRGNFPDRFSGHQFPNYSSELNVNALLLGDSALYLCASSSQDRGKFFGPGTRLTVL.

The rearrangement links TRBV9 to TRBJ2-3; 7 positions match TRBD2. Looked up from germline, CDR1 is SGDLS and CDR2 is YYNGEE. Trimming at V came to 4 bases and at J to 6 bases, leaving 14 bases not matched to a gene. This CDR3 contains 16 residues. The CDR3 nucleotides read TGTGCCAGCAGCTTCGGGAGGACATCGAAAGGGGATACGCAGTATTTT. This sequence encodes CASSFGRTSKGDTQYF.

This rearrangement joins TRBV11-2 to TRBJ1-3, with D uncertain. With 5 bases removed from V and 2 bases from J, the gap between germline ends came to 16 bases. The CDR3 sequence is 16 residues long. Looked up from germline, CDR1 is SGHAT and CDR2 is FQNNGV. CDR3 in amino acids: CASSPLGSVAGNTIYF. The CDR3 DNA follows: TGTGCCAGCAGCCCCCTCGGGTCGGTTGCTGGAAACACCATATATTTT.

This clone was counted a few times. This rearrangement joins TRBV14 to TRBJ1-1, with 7 bases lining up with TRBD1. The germline CDR1 and CDR2 sequences are SGHDN and FVKESK. Trimming took 0 bases from V and 4 from J; bases not matched to a gene: 5. The CDR3 sequence is 15 residues long. For the CDR3, the DNA is TGTGCCAGCAGCCAAGACTTCTGGGACAGCACTGAAGCTTTCTTT. This codes for CASSQDFWDSTEAFF.